What follows are 18 T cell receptor beta chains derived from one specimen sequenced in a study of T cell responses to AZD1222 COVID-19 vaccine. Data came from immunoSEQ multiplex PCR; TCRdb stores just in-frame clones and leaves some out. The sample includes about 120,000 clones, about 90% of them seen just once. Sequenced here: peripheral blood, sampled on day 0 of AZD1222 vaccination. Every receptor here comes from an adult in good health.

The count of this clone is one. The chain has TRBV14 and TRBJ2-1, with D tentatively TRBD2 (5 bases). Deletions cut 0 bases from V and 7 bases from J, with 10 bases between. Looked up from germline, CDR1 is SGHDN and CDR2 is FVKESK. CDR3 size: 14 residues. The CDR3 loop reads CASSQEALVNEQFF. CDR3 in DNA: TGTGCCAGCAGCCAAGAGGCACTAGTGAATGAGCAGTTCTTC.

V gene TRBV7-6 combines with J gene TRBJ2-1; no reliable D call. Germline CDR1 SGHVS, CDR2 FNYEAQ. This CDR3 is 17 amino acids long. V was trimmed by 5 bases and J by 0 bases, leaving 17 bases between them. The CDR3 DNA reads as TGTGCCAGCAGCCCCTTTGAGGTGGGAAGCTCCTACAATGAGCAGTTCTTC. Translated, it gives CASSPFEVGSSYNEQFF.

The chain recombines TRBV6-2 or TRBV6-3 with TRBJ1-2, with a weak D call TRBD1 (6 bases). Germline loops: CDR1 MNHEY, CDR2 SVGEGT. Trimming removed 6 bases at V and 4 bases at J, with 21 bases between. The CDR3 runs to 16 residues. The CDR3 DNA follows: TGTGCCAGCAGCGACATGGGGACAAAACGTGGCTATGGCTACACCTTC. Its translation is CASSDMGTKRGYGYTF.

This chain joins TRBV6-5 and TRBJ1-2, with D perhaps matching TRBD1 (6 bases). V lost 4 bases and J lost 5, with 11 bases in between. Per the germline V gene, CDR1 is MNHEY and CDR2 is SVGAGI. The CDR3 extends over 13 amino acids. The CDR3: CASSSRRGYGYTF. Written as DNA, the CDR3 is TGTGCCAGCAGTTCCCGAAGGGGGTATGGCTACACCTTC.

This chain connects TRBV28 to TRBJ2-2, with D maybe TRBD1 (6 bases). Trimming took off 8 bases at V and 7 bases at J, with 17 bases between the two ends. This CDR3 comprises 14 residues. Germline loops: CDR1 MDHEN, CDR2 SYDVKM. The CDR3 coding sequence is TGTGCCAGCGGTCTAAGGGGGTGGGGCGGGGAGCTGTTTTTT. Amino acid sequence: CASGLRGWGGELFF.

This clone appeared once. The rearrangement joins TRBV19 to TRBJ1-1, with D unclear. V was cut by 3 bases and J by 5 bases, with 7 bases left in between. The CDR3 is made up of 12 amino acids. Germline V gene data show CDR1 as LNHDA and CDR2 as SQIVND (reference sequence). The chain's CDR3 is CASSIRWTEAFF. The CDR3 DNA sequence: TGTGCCAGTAGTATTAGGTGGACTGAAGCTTTCTTT.

The CDR3 DNA sequence: TGTGCCAGCAGTACCAGGGCAGCTGAAGCTTTCTTT. Translating gives CASSTRAAEAFF. The chain couples TRBV25-1 to TRBJ1-1; D is possibly TRBD1 (5 bases). This CDR3 spans 12 amino acids. Germline V gene sequence: CDR1 MGHDK, CDR2 SYGVNS. V shed 5 bases and J shed 6 bases, with 10 bases lying between them. The variable domain in full, with the rest retrieved from reference TRBV25-1 and TRBJ1-1, is EADIYQTPRYLVIGTGKKITLECSQTMGHDKMYWYQQDPGMELHLIHYSYGVNSTEKGDLSSESTVSRIRTEHFPLTLESARPSHTSQYLCASSTRAAEAFFGQGTRLTVV.

V and J are TRBV27 and TRBJ1-5; weak D call: TRBD1 (6 bases). CDR3 length: 17 amino acids. Trimming left V 3 bases short and J 5 bases short, with 20 bases between. CDR1 is MNHEY and CDR2 is SMNVEV in the germline V gene (reference sequence). In nucleotides, the CDR3 is TGTGCCAGCAGTTTTCAGGGGAGACGGGGGCGGGATCAGCCCCAGCATTTT. Translating gives CASSFQGRRGRDQPQHF.

This clone is classed as medium-sized (0.01 to 0.1%). The chain is built from TRBV6-2 or TRBV6-3 and TRBJ2-3; TRBD1 agrees at 7 bases. The V gene's germline CDR1 is MNHEY and CDR2 SVGEGT. This CDR3 comprises 13 residues. Germline trimming cut 5 bases from V and 2 bases from J; bases unmatched to any gene: 1. CDR3 protein: CASSGTDTDTQYF. The CDR3 nucleotides are TGTGCCAGCAGTGGGACAGACACAGATACGCAGTATTTT.

As to this clone: At one boundary the junction diverges from the germline segment, which might be a read error. This chain joins TRBV7-9 and TRBJ2-2, with 8 bases that match TRBD2. This CDR3 comprises 19 residues. The germline V gene has CDR1 SEHNR and CDR2 FQNEAQ (reference sequence). CDR3 protein: CASSLAATTSGLNPGELFF. The CDR3 coding sequence is TGTGCCAGCAGCTTAGCCGCCACCACTAGCGGCCTGAACCCCGGGGAGCTGTTTTTT.

The rearrangement links TRBV6-5 to TRBJ1-2; D perhaps matches TRBD1 (5 bases). Trimming took 6 bases from V and 2 from J, leaving 10 bases between them. The CDR3 spans 13 residues. The germline V gene has CDR1 MNHEY and CDR2 SVGAGI. The chain's CDR3 is CASRATENYGYTF. CDR3 DNA sequence: TGTGCCAGCAGGGCGACAGAGAACTATGGCTACACCTTC.

This clone showed up just once. The rearrangement uses TRBV27 and TRBJ1-5; no firm D call. The CDR3 has 15 residues. The V end was cut by 2 bases, the J end by 0 bases, with 8 bases between. Germline CDR1 is MNHEY and CDR2 is SMNVEV (reference sequence). CDR3 region: CASSLVGVSNQPQHF. The CDR3 DNA is TGTGCCAGCAGTTTAGTTGGGGTTAGCAATCAGCCCCAGCATTTT.

The V and J genes are TRBV28 and TRBJ1-4, with D hard to call. Looked up from germline, CDR1 is MDHEN and CDR2 is SYDVKM. V was clipped by 1 base and J by 9 bases, with 15 bases between them. This CDR3 is 15 amino acids long. In DNA form, the CDR3 reads TGTGCCAGCAGTTTATATCGGGGTGGTTCCCAAAAACTGTTTTTT. This gives the protein CASSLYRGGSQKLFF.

This chain connects TRBV10-2 to TRBJ2-1; a weak D match, TRBD1 (5 bases). Germline assignment: CDR1 WSHSY and CDR2 SAAADI. The V end was cut by 8 bases, the J end by 8 bases, with 16 bases between. This CDR3 has 13 amino acids. Here the CDR3 reads CASAGQGGYEQFF. Written as DNA, the CDR3 is TGCGCCAGCGCTGGGCAGGGTGGATATGAGCAGTTCTTC.

The chain couples TRBV5-1 to TRBJ2-1, with 8 bases matching TRBD2. The CDR3 has 14 amino acids. The ends lost 4 bases at V and 9 bases at J; junction bases unmatched: 9. The germline V gene encodes CDR1 SGHRS and CDR2 YFSETQ. CDR3 sequence (DNA): TGCGCCAGCAGCGAGGGAGCGGGAGTTGGTGAGCAGTTCTTC. Amino acid sequence: CASSEGAGVGEQFF.

The chain employs TRBV5-4 and TRBJ1-1, with TRBD1 matching over 7 bases. The CDR3 is 16 residues long. The junction had 6 bases not matched to a gene; V was cut back by 0 bases and J by 1 base. CDR1 is SGHNT and CDR2 is YYREEE in the germline V gene (reference sequence). Here the CDR3 reads CASSLDRGLRNTEAFF. DNA of the CDR3: TGTGCCAGCAGCTTGGATAGGGGGCTGAGGAACACTGAAGCTTTCTTT. The full variable domain, in which reference TRBV5-4 and TRBJ1-1 provide the parts outside the CDR3, is ETGVTQSPTHLIKTRGQQVTLRCSSQSGHNTVSWYQQALGQGPQFIFQYYREEENGRGNFPPRFSGLQFPNYSSELNVNALELDDSALYLCASSLDRGLRNTEAFFGQGTRLTVV.

This chain links TRBV19 with TRBJ1-1; 7 bases are a match to TRBD1. V dropped 4 bases and J dropped 4; count of bases not matched to a gene: 3. In germline, CDR1 is LNHDA, CDR2 SQIVND (reference sequence). The length of the CDR3 is 13 residues. The CDR3 DNA is TGTGCCAGTAGTACTCAGGGGGGCACTGAAGCTTTCTTT. It specifies CASSTQGGTEAFF.

This clone was detected once. The chain recombines TRBV5-1 with TRBJ1-2; no clear D. The length of the CDR3 is 12 residues. The V end lost 2 bases, the J end lost 1 base, and 3 bases lay between the germline ends. The germline V gene encodes CDR1 SGHRS and CDR2 YFSETQ. The CDR3 sequence: CASSLLNYGYTF. The CDR3 region has the DNA TGCGCCAGCAGCTTACTTAACTATGGCTACACCTTC.